Presented here are 18 T cell receptor beta chains from one specimen sequenced in a study of blood T cell repertoires in COVID-19. Clones were sequenced by immunoSEQ multiplex PCR, and TCRdb holds only the in-frame ones, with some missing. The sample lists under 200,000 clones, roughly nine tenths occurring once. The material sequenced was peripheral blood. The receptors were sampled from a woman between 65 and 79 years old with acute or convalescent COVID-19.

The CDR3 DNA follows: TGTGCCAGCAGCTTAGAATTGCGACAGGGGAATTATAGCAATCAGCCCCAGCATTTT. Its protein product is CASSLELRQGNYSNQPQHF. The rearrangement uses TRBV11-2 and TRBJ1-5; 8 bases line up with TRBD1. Germline V gene sequence: CDR1 SGHAT, CDR2 FQNNGV. J lost 0 bases, V lost 0 bases, and 10 bases had no gene match. The CDR3 spans 19 residues.

The J gene is TRBJ1-2, the V gene TRBV7-9; no reliable D call. Germline CDR1 reads SEHNR; CDR2 reads FQNEAQ (reference sequence). Trimming took off 8 bases at V and 4 bases at J, with 8 bases between the two ends. This CDR3 has 11 amino acids. In DNA, the CDR3 is TGTGCCAGCGGGCTACGCTATGGCTACACCTTC. This encodes CASGLRYGYTF.

This clone has only one observation. This rearrangement joins TRBV2 to TRBJ1-5, with D perhaps matching TRBD1 (6 bases). The CDR3 has 13 amino acids. Germline assignment: CDR1 SNHLY and CDR2 FYNNEI. The germline V and J ends were trimmed by 6 bases and 6 bases, with 12 bases remaining between them. The CDR3 DNA reads as TGTGCCAGCAGAGGGGGTTTCAGTCAGCCCCAGCATTTT. Translation gives CASRGGFSQPQHF.

The V and J genes are TRBV7-2 and TRBJ2-7, with TRBD1 matching over 9 bases. The CDR3 runs to 15 residues. Germline-derived CDR1 and CDR2 are SGHTA and FQGNSA. Trimming cost V 2 bases and J 0 bases; bases outside gene matches: 2. CDR3 protein: CASSLRTGASYEQYF. The CDR3 DNA follows: TGTGCCAGCAGCTTACGGACAGGGGCCTCCTACGAGCAGTACTTC.

This clone was found a few times. V and J are TRBV5-1 and TRBJ2-1; possibly TRBD1 for D (6 bases). The CDR3 consists of 14 residues. Looked up from germline, CDR1 is SGHRS and CDR2 is YFSETQ. Trimming shortened V by 7 bases and J by 5 bases, and 16 bases separated the two germline ends. CDR3 region: CASESGEGDNEQFF. Here the CDR3 DNA reads TGCGCCAGCGAGTCAGGTGAGGGGGACAATGAGCAGTTCTTC.

The rearrangement uses TRBV18 and TRBJ1-1, with D perhaps TRBD1 (6 bases). The V end was cut by 3 bases, the J end by 1 base, with 9 bases between. Germline V gene lookup returns CDR1 KGHSH and CDR2 LQKENI. This CDR3 region has 14 residues. The CDR3 loop reads CASSPGQKNTEAFF. CDR3 coding DNA: TGTGCCAGCTCACCCGGACAGAAGAACACTGAAGCTTTCTTT.

The V and J genes are TRBV3-1 (or the pseudogene TRBV3-2) and TRBJ1-2; D is undetermined. This CDR3 spans 13 amino acids. Trimming took off 1 base at V and 6 bases at J, with 9 bases between the two ends. The germline V gene encodes CDR1 LGHDT and CDR2 YNNKEL (reference sequence). The CDR3 is CASSQVLADGYTF. CDR3 nucleotides: TGTGCCAGCAGCCAAGTATTAGCGGATGGCTACACCTTC.

As to this clone: This sample includes further DNA sequences coding for the same CDR3. The chain recombines TRBV4-3 with TRBJ1-2, with a tentative D call TRBD1 (6 bases). V shed 0 bases and J shed 4 bases, with 9 bases lying between them. The CDR3 covers 14 residues. Looked up from germline, CDR1 is LGHNA and CDR2 is YSLEER. The CDR3: CASSQDGQSYGYTF. DNA for the CDR3: TGCGCCAGCAGCCAAGATGGACAGAGCTATGGCTACACCTTC.

The chain uses TRBV5-5 and TRBJ1-4; 7 bases are a match to TRBD1. The V segment lost 0 bases and the J segment 5 bases; nucleotides outside the gene matches: 4. The CDR3 covers 15 residues. The germline gives CDR1 SGHKS, CDR2 YYEKEE (reference sequence). The chain's CDR3 is CASSLVGGLNEKLFF. DNA of the CDR3: TGTGCCAGCAGCTTGGTAGGGGGCTTAAATGAAAAACTGTTTTTT. Full variable domain (missing parts from reference TRBV5-5 and TRBJ1-4): DAGVTQSPTHLIKTRGQQVTLRCSPISGHKSVSWYQQVLGQGPQFIFQYYEKEERGRGNFPDRFSARQFPNYSSELNVNALLLGDSALYLCASSLVGGLNEKLFFGSGTQLSVL.

The chain couples TRBV19 to TRBJ1-2; 8 nucleotides line up with TRBD1. The CDR3 spans 15 residues. Trimming cost V 5 bases and J 1 base; bases outside gene matches: 6. Germline V gene data show CDR1 as LNHDA and CDR2 as SQIVND (reference sequence). Here the CDR3 reads CASSPHRGDNYGYTF. The CDR3, as DNA: TGTGCCAGTAGTCCCCACAGGGGGGATAACTATGGCTACACCTTC.

CDR3 region: CASSSLADTQYF. The CDR3, as DNA: TGTGCCAGCAGTTCCCTAGCAGATACGCAGTATTTT. The V call is TRBV12-3 or TRBV12-4, the J call TRBJ2-3; D not resolved. The CDR3 is 12 amino acids. V was shortened by 4 bases and J by 4 bases, with 6 bases between the two germline ends.

V is TRBV9 and J is TRBJ1-6; 7 nucleotides agree with TRBD1. V trimming: 2 bases; J trimming: 6 bases; junction bases outside the gene matches: 8. CDR1 is SGDLS and CDR2 is YYNGEE in the germline V gene. The CDR3 is 16 amino acids. CDR3 in amino acids: CASSVGVGQSNSPLHF. In DNA form, the CDR3 reads TGTGCCAGCAGCGTGGGAGTGGGACAGTCTAATTCACCCCTCCACTTT.

V is TRBV4-1 and J is TRBJ2-2; tentatively, D is TRBD2 (5 bases). Trimming removed 7 bases at V and 1 base at J, with 13 bases between. The CDR3 is made up of 15 amino acids. Germline CDR1 is MGHRA and CDR2 is YSYEKL. The CDR3 spells CASNPSIQNTGELFF. CDR3 nucleotides: TGCGCCAGCAACCCTAGCATTCAGAACACCGGGGAGCTGTTTTTT.

The chain links TRBV6-1 to TRBJ2-3, with D uncertain. Trimming removed 3 bases from V and 2 bases from J, with 9 bases in between. Per the germline V gene, CDR1 is MNHNS and CDR2 is SASEGT. The CDR3 is 14 amino acids. The CDR3 region has the DNA TGTGCCAGCAGTGAGCGCGGAAACACAGATACGCAGTATTTT. Its protein is CASSERGNTDTQYF.

This clone occurred once. The gene calls are TRBV4-1 and TRBJ1-2, with D possibly TRBD1 on 6 matching bases. V was pared by 2 bases and J by 0 bases, with 10 bases between. CDR3 length equals 15 residues. Germline lookup yields CDR1 MGHRA and CDR2 YSYEKL. In DNA form, the CDR3 reads TGCGCCAGCAGCCAAACAGGGATTTCTAACTATGGCTACACCTTC. It yields the protein CASSQTGISNYGYTF.

This sequence joins TRBV12-3 or TRBV12-4 and TRBJ2-6; D is undetermined. V was pared by 6 bases and J by 1 base, with 4 bases between. The length of the CDR3 is 13 residues. The CDR3 DNA is TGTGCCAGCAGGGCTTCTGGGGCCAACGTCCTGACTTTC. Protein product: CASRASGANVLTF.

The chain links TRBV6-5 to TRBJ1-2; 8 positions match TRBD1. Germline CDR1 reads MNHEY; CDR2 reads SVGAGI. The CDR3 has 14 amino acids. J was trimmed by 0 bases and V by 6 bases; bases with no gene match: 3. The CDR3 DNA reads as TGTGCCAGCAGCGGACAGGGTACTAACTATGGCTACACCTTC. It specifies CASSGQGTNYGYTF.

This clone appeared a single time. The genes are TRBV3-1 (or the pseudogene TRBV3-2) and TRBJ2-7, with no clear D. V was trimmed by 4 bases and J by 5 bases, leaving 9 bases between them. The CDR3 is 12 residues long. Germline values: CDR1 LGHDT, CDR2 YNNKEL (reference sequence). DNA for the CDR3: TGTGCCAGCAGCCCAGACCCTAACGAGCAGTACTTC. The encoded protein is CASSPDPNEQYF.